The 18 T cell receptor beta chains below all came from one sample that was sequenced in a study of T cell changes during pregnancy in multiple sclerosis. This table comes from immunoSEQ multiplex PCR, and its TCRdb copy is limited to in-frame clones, with some not included. In the table there are about 110,000 clones, less than 95% of which are singletons. The sample consisted of peripheral blood, taken before pregnancy. The source is a female donor with multiple sclerosis, enrolled in a pregnancy study.

The chain has TRBV27 and TRBJ2-7; TRBD1 matches at 12 bases. This CDR3 region has 17 residues. Germline trimming cut 4 bases from V and 3 bases from J; bases unmatched to any gene: 10. Germline CDR1 MNHEY, CDR2 SMNVEV (reference sequence). Written as DNA, the CDR3 is TGTGCCAGCAGTTCCCGGGACAGGGGGCCGGTGAGCTACGAGCAGTACTTC. Protein: CASSSRDRGPVSYEQYF.

This clone occurred once. The CDR3 spells CASSGTGGNQPQHF. In DNA form, the CDR3 reads TGTGCCAGCAGTGGAACAGGGGGCAATCAGCCCCAGCATTTT. The chain joins TRBV6-5 to TRBJ1-5; 7 bases align to TRBD1. After removal of 5 bases from V and 2 bases from J, the junction contained 3 bases not matched to a gene. Germline loops: CDR1 MNHEY, CDR2 SVGAGI. The CDR3 totals 14 residues.

The chain recombines TRBV5-4 with TRBJ1-2; 8 bases are shared with TRBD1. With V trimmed by 4 bases and J by 7 bases, 9 bases remained unmatched. Looked up from germline, CDR1 is SGHNT and CDR2 is YYREEE (reference sequence). This CDR3 spans 14 amino acids. CDR3 sequence reads: CASSTGYDRGGYTF. DNA of the CDR3: TGTGCCAGCAGCACGGGATACGACAGGGGTGGCTACACCTTC.

This sequence joins TRBV5-1 and TRBJ1-5, with no clear D. V lost 0 bases, J lost 3 bases, and 7 bases lay in between. The CDR3 totals 14 residues. Germline loops: CDR1 SGHRS, CDR2 YFSETQ. The chain's CDR3 is CASSLEHPNQPQHF. DNA of the CDR3: TGCGCCAGCAGCTTGGAACACCCCAATCAGCCCCAGCATTTT.

The chain's CDR3 is CASSLARPSGSGHNEQFF. CDR3 coding DNA: TGTGCCAGCAGCTTAGCGAGGCCTAGCGGGAGCGGCCACAATGAGCAGTTCTTC. The chain is built from TRBV7-6 and TRBJ2-1; 10 bases map to TRBD2. Germline V CDR1 and CDR2: SGHVS, FNYEAQ. This CDR3 spans 18 amino acids. With V trimmed by 0 bases and J by 5 bases, 10 bases remained unmatched.

This chain links TRBV5-4 with TRBJ2-2, with 10 bases matching TRBD2. The CDR3 length is 16 residues. Per germline, CDR1 SGHNT and CDR2 YYREEE (reference sequence). The junction had 5 bases not matched to a gene; V was cut back by 3 bases and J by 3 bases. CDR3 in DNA: TGTGCCAGCAGCTGGCTAGCGGGAGACGACACCGGGGAGCTGTTTTTT. Its translation is CASSWLAGDDTGELFF. Supplemented by reference TRBV5-4 and TRBJ2-2, the full variable domain reads ETGVTQSPTHLIKTRGQQVTLRCSSQSGHNTVSWYQQALGQGPQFIFQYYREEENGRGNFPPRFSGLQFPNYSSELNVNALELDDSALYLCASSWLAGDDTGELFFGEGSRLTVL.

The rearrangement uses TRBV2 and TRBJ1-1, with a possible D match to TRBD1 (6 bases). V was cut by 6 bases and J by 5 bases, with 7 bases left in between. The CDR3 extends over 11 amino acids. Germline V CDR1 and CDR2: SNHLY, FYNNEI. The CDR3 reads CASRQGTEAFF. In DNA, the CDR3 is TGTGCCAGCAGGCAGGGGACTGAAGCTTTCTTT.

The chain joins TRBV18 to TRBJ2-7; D perhaps matches TRBD2 (5 bases). The ends were cut back, 1 base at V and 1 base at J, with 14 bases in the middle. Germline V gene data show CDR1 as KGHSH and CDR2 as LQKENI. The CDR3 has 16 residues. The CDR3: CASSPLGGLGSYEQYF. CDR3 nucleotides: TGTGCCAGCTCACCACTTGGAGGCCTAGGTTCCTACGAGCAGTACTTC.

J is TRBJ2-7 and V is TRBV5-1; D gene unclear. CDR1 SGHRS and CDR2 YFSETQ come from the germline V gene. The ends were cut back, 0 bases at V and 6 bases at J, with 10 bases in the middle. The CDR3 is 13 residues long. The CDR3 loop is CASSLDSVGEQYF. CDR3 DNA sequence: TGCGCCAGCAGCTTGGACTCTGTCGGCGAGCAGTACTTC. The variable domain in full, with the rest retrieved from reference TRBV5-1 and TRBJ2-7, is KAGVTQTPRYLIKTRGQQVTLSCSPISGHRSVSWYQQTPGQGLQFLFEYFSETQRNKGNFPGRFSGRQFSNSRSEMNVSTLELGDSALYLCASSLDSVGEQYFGPGTRLTVT.

The chain uses TRBV5-1 and TRBJ2-1; maybe TRBD2 (5 bases). The CDR3 has 14 residues. Trimming stripped 1 base from V and 7 bases from J, with 12 bases between. Germline V lookup: CDR1 SGHRS, CDR2 YFSETQ. In DNA, the CDR3 is TGCGCCAGCAGCTTGCGGGGAGTGGGGAATGAGCAGTTCTTC. It is translated as CASSLRGVGNEQFF.

The gene calls are TRBV6-6 and TRBJ2-7, with TRBD1 as a possible D gene (6 bases). Germline V CDR1 and CDR2: MNHNY, SVGAGI (reference sequence). This CDR3 spans 12 amino acids. V shed 6 bases and J shed 0 bases, with 6 bases lying between them. The CDR3 spells CASRDSSYEQYF. Here the CDR3 DNA reads TGTGCCAGCAGGGACAGCTCCTACGAGCAGTACTTC.

V and J are TRBV11-2 and TRBJ2-3; D possibly corresponds to TRBD1 (6 bases). This CDR3 has 15 amino acids. V dropped 5 bases and J dropped 0 bases, with 12 bases sitting between them. Germline V CDR1 and CDR2: SGHAT, FQNNGV. The CDR3 coding sequence is TGTGCCAGCAGCCCTGGACAGATAAGCACAGATACGCAGTATTTT. Protein product: CASSPGQISTDTQYF. The full variable domain, with the rest looked up from reference TRBV11-2 and TRBJ2-3, is EAGVAQSPRYKIIEKRQSVAFWCNPISGHATLYWYQQILGQGPKLLIQFQNNGVVDDSQLPKDRFSAERLKGVDSTLKIQPAKLEDSAVYLCASSPGQISTDTQYFGPGTRLTVL.

CDR3 nucleotide sequence: TGTGCCAGCAGATCCCCCGACAGGGTGAATGAGCAGTTCTTC. It codes for CASRSPDRVNEQFF. This chain connects TRBV5-4 to TRBJ2-1; 7 nucleotides match TRBD1. The CDR3 spans 14 residues. J lost 7 bases, V lost 5 bases, and 9 bases had no gene match. CDR1 and CDR2 (germline): SGHNT, YYREEE (reference sequence).

The CDR3 region has the DNA TGCGCCAGCCAGGGGGCCGGGGAGCAGTACTTC. This codes for CASQGAGEQYF. This sequence joins TRBV5-1 and TRBJ2-7, with 8 bases fitting TRBD1. The CDR3 runs to 11 residues. Germline CDR1 is SGHRS and CDR2 is YFSETQ. With 7 bases clipped from V and 7 bases from J, the junction kept 4 bases outside the gene matches.

The chain links TRBV6-6 to TRBJ1-5; no clear D. The germline gives CDR1 MNHNY, CDR2 SVGAGI (reference sequence). This CDR3 comprises 15 residues. The ends were cut back, 7 bases at V and 3 bases at J, with 16 bases in the middle. DNA of the CDR3: TGTGCCAGCAATAAAAAACAGCGGACCAATCAGCCCCAGCATTTT. Translated: CASNKKQRTNQPQHF.

The chain combines TRBV2 with TRBJ1-1, with D possibly TRBD1 on 6 matching bases. The V gene lost 0 bases and the J gene lost 3 bases, with 11 bases spanning the gap. The CDR3 loop spans 15 amino acids. Per the germline V gene, CDR1 is SNHLY and CDR2 is FYNNEI. CDR3 loop: CASSEASGADTEAFF. In nucleotides, the CDR3 is TGTGCCAGCAGTGAAGCGTCAGGGGCGGACACTGAAGCTTTCTTT.

The CDR3: CASSDGPFTYEQYF. The CDR3 region has the DNA TGTGCCAGCAGTGATGGCCCTTTTACCTACGAGCAGTACTTC. The chain is built from TRBV2 and TRBJ2-7; D remains unclear. The CDR3 runs 14 residues. Trimming took off 3 bases at V and 2 bases at J, with 11 bases between the two ends. CDR1 and CDR2 (germline): SNHLY, FYNNEI.

In its sample, this clone was seen once. The gene calls are TRBV6-5 and TRBJ2-5; 7 bases match TRBD1. This CDR3 has 13 residues. Unmatched junction bases numbered 6, after V lost 6 bases and J lost 5 bases. Germline-derived CDR1 and CDR2 are MNHEY and SVGAGI. CDR3 coding DNA: TGTGCCAGCAGACAGGGGTCGCGGGAGACCCAGTACTTC. Translating it yields CASRQGSRETQYF.